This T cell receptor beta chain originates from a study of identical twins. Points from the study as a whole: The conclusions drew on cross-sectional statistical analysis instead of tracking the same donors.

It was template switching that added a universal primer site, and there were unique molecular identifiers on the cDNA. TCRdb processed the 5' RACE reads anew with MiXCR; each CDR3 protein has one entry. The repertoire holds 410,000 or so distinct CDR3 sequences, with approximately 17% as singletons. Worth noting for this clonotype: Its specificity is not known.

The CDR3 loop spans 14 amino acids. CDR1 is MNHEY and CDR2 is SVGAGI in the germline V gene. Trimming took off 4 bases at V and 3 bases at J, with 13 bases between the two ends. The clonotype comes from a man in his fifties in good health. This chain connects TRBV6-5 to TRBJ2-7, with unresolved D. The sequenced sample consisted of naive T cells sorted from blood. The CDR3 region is CASSFMDGFYEQYF. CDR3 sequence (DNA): TGTGCCAGCAGTTTCATGGACGGATTCTACGAGCAGTACTTC.